One sample yielded the 3 T cell receptor beta chains listed below, sequenced in a study of cytomegalovirus exposure and HLA in healthy donors. This PCR relied on a set of 60 Vbeta primers and 13 Jbeta primers. Measured with immunoSEQ multiplex PCR; TCRdb has only the in-frame clones, and not every one. The sample shows more than 70,000 clones, 65% to 70% of them seen only once. Material: PBMCs. These receptor sequences come from a man in his forties or fifties in good health and CMV-seropositive.

J is TRBJ1-5 and V is TRBV6-6, with D maybe TRBD1 (6 bases). CDR1 MNHNY and CDR2 SVGAGI come from the germline V gene (reference sequence). V dropped 9 bases and J dropped 0 bases, with 9 bases sitting between them. This CDR3 has 13 amino acids. CDR3 sequence (DNA): TGTGCCAGTGAGACAGGTAGCAATCAGCCCCAGCATTTT. Translated, it gives CASETGSNQPQHF.

This sequence joins TRBV9 and TRBJ2-5, with D unresolved. From germline, CDR1 is SGDLS and CDR2 YYNGEE. The germline V and J ends were trimmed by 0 bases and 5 bases, with 8 bases remaining between them. This CDR3 has 13 residues. The CDR3: CASSVDEWETQYF. In DNA form, the CDR3 reads TGTGCCAGCAGCGTAGATGAGTGGGAGACCCAGTACTTC.

This clone has only one observation. CDR3 nucleotides: TGTGCTAGTTCGGAGGGGCAGCCCCAGCATTTT. The encoded protein is CASSEGQPQHF. The chain uses TRBV12-5 and TRBJ1-5, with a tentative D call TRBD1 (5 bases). Looked up from germline, CDR1 is LGHNT and CDR2 is FRNRAP. V shed 8 bases and J shed 7 bases, with 9 bases lying between them. This CDR3 comprises 11 residues.